Listed below are T cell receptor beta chains from one sample, sequenced in a study of control samples from healthy donors and cancer patients. The method was immunoSEQ multiplex PCR; TCRdb's version includes in-frame clones alone and lacks a portion of them. In the table there are about 220,000 clones, just under 95% of which are singletons. Sequenced material: blood. These receptor sequences come from a man over 45 in good health. Each CDR3 is given with its conserved first and last residue. The order of the fields is V gene, J gene, D gene, clone size, CDR3 DNA, CDR3 protein. A D gene is named only where the DNA matches it firmly. For some rows the clone size is stated as once, few or many, or as a class when expanded; others skip it.

>TRBV18|TRBJ1-1|NA|once
TGTGCCAGCCAACTTACAGGGACTGAAGCTTTCTTT
CASQLTGTEAFF
>TRBV11-1|TRBJ2-5|NA|NA
TGTGCCAGCAGTCCCGACAGATACCAAGAGACCCAGTACTTC
CASSPDRYQETQYF
>TRBV7-2|TRBJ1-2|NA|once
TGTGCCAGCAGCTTAATAGACTCTTATGGCTACACCTTC
CASSLIDSYGYTF
>TRBV6-4|TRBJ2-2|TRBD1|NA
TGTGCCAGCAGAGGACAGGGGGGAACCGGGGAGCTGTTTTTT
CASRGQGGTGELFF
>TRBV3-1/TRBV3-2|TRBJ1-6|TRBD1|NA
TGTGCCAGCAGCCCCGGGACAGGAGACTCACCCCTCCACTTT
CASSPGTGDSPLHF
>TRBV28|TRBJ1-1|NA|NA
TGTGCCAGCAGTTCCTCCTCCCTGGGGGGGAGTGAAGCTTTCTTT
CASSSSSLGGSEAFF
>TRBV19|TRBJ2-5|TRBD1|NA
TGTGCCAGTAGTTTGGGACAGAATATCCAAGAGACCCAGTACTTC
CASSLGQNIQETQYF
>TRBV14|TRBJ2-2|NA|NA
TGTGCCAGCAGCCGACAGACTTACACCGGGGAGCTGTTTTTT
CASSRQTYTGELFF
>TRBV5-6|TRBJ2-1|NA|NA
TGTGCCAGCAGCTTATACAGGGCAGAGCAGTTCTTC
CASSLYRAEQFF
>TRBV10-3|TRBJ2-7|NA|NA
TGTGCCACCACCGCGGATCGGACAGTTACCTACGAGCAGTACTTC
CATTADRTVTYEQYF
>TRBV6-1|TRBJ1-2|NA|once
TGTGCCAGCAGTGAAATTACAGGGAATGGCTACACCTTC
CASSEITGNGYTF
>TRBV7-9|TRBJ1-5|NA|NA
TGTGCCAGCAGCTTAGCGGATCAGCCCCAGCATTTT
CASSLADQPQHF
>TRBV30|TRBJ2-7|TRBD1|NA
TGTGCCTGGAGTGTACAGGGGGCGTACGAGCAGTACTTC
CAWSVQGAYEQYF
>TRBV9|TRBJ2-1|NA|NA
TGTGCCAGCAGCGTCGTAGGGGGCGGGGGGACCGATGAGCAGTTCTTC
CASSVVGGGGTDEQFF
>TRBV6-5|TRBJ2-4|NA|NA
TGTGCCAGCAGCCCCGGACAAGTCAAAAACATTCAGTACTTC
CASSPGQVKNIQYF
>TRBV19|TRBJ1-5|TRBD1|NA
TGTGCCAGCGGACAGGGGGCTAATCAGCCCCAGCATTTT
CASGQGANQPQHF
>TRBV9|TRBJ2-1|TRBD1|NA
TGTGCCAGCAGCCCCCAAGAGGGCAGGGGGTCCTACAATGAGCAGTTCTTC
CASSPQEGRGSYNEQFF
>TRBV10-2|TRBJ1-1|TRBD1|NA
TGCGCCAGCAGCGACAGGGGTGAAGCTTTCTTT
CASSDRGEAFF
>TRBV5-8|TRBJ1-1|NA|NA
TGTGCCAGCGTCCGACCCCGACAGACAAACACTGAAGCTTTCTTT
CASVRPRQTNTEAFF
>TRBV6-5|TRBJ1-6|NA|NA
TGTGCCAGCAGTTCCACAGGGATCTATAATTCACCCCTCCACTTT
CASSSTGIYNSPLHF
>TRBV6-6|TRBJ1-5|NA|NA
TGTGCCAGCCTAGACAGCCTCTATCAGCCCCAGCATTTT
CASLDSLYQPQHF
>TRBV3-1/TRBV3-2|TRBJ2-7|NA|NA
TGTGCCAGCAGCCTCCGTGGTCAGCTAAGTTACGAGCAGTACTTC
CASSLRGQLSYEQYF
>TRBV6-5|TRBJ1-1|NA|once
TGTGCCAGCAGTTTCAAGGGAGGGATTACTGAAGCTTTCTTT
CASSFKGGITEAFF
>TRBV7-2|TRBJ1-5|TRBD1|NA
TGTGCCAGCAGCCCGGACAGGGGTGTAAAAGCCCAGCATTTT
CASSPDRGVKAQHF
>TRBV4-3|TRBJ1-1|NA|NA
TGCGCCAGCAGCCAAGATAGAGGCGCGAACACTGAAGCTTTCTTT
CASSQDRGANTEAFF
>TRBV5-4|TRBJ2-7|TRBD2|NA
TGTGCCAGCAGCCCCCTCGGGACTACCTCCTACGAGCAGTACTTC
CASSPLGTTSYEQYF
>TRBV4-1|TRBJ2-2|NA|few
TGCGCCAGCAGCGAAGTACCGGGACTCTACACCGGGGAGCTGTTTTTT
CASSEVPGLYTGELFF
>TRBV29-1|TRBJ2-3|NA|NA
TGCAGCGTTGAATCTGGATCCCCCGGGGATACGCAGTATTTT
CSVESGSPGDTQYF
>TRBV24-1|TRBJ2-3|NA|NA
TGTGCCACCAGTGATTACGCGGGGACTCATACGCAGTATTTT
CATSDYAGTHTQYF
>TRBV2|TRBJ2-7|TRBD1|few
TGTGCCAGCAGTGAGGATGGGACAGGGGATCCCTACGAGCAGTACTTC
CASSEDGTGDPYEQYF
>TRBV28|TRBJ2-7|NA|NA
TGTGCCAGCAGCGGCGGGACACCCTATTACGAGCAGTACTTC
CASSGGTPYYEQYF
>TRBV24-1|TRBJ1-5|NA|NA
TGTGCCACCAGTGACGCCGGGATCCATCAGCCCCAGCATTTT
CATSDAGIHQPQHF
>TRBV19|TRBJ1-1|NA|NA
TGTGCCAGTAGTATAGGAGGGGAGGACACTGAAGCTTTCTTT
CASSIGGEDTEAFF
>TRBV5-1|TRBJ1-1|NA|NA
TGCGCCAGCAGCTTGTTCAGGGACACTGAAGCTTTCTTT
CASSLFRDTEAFF
>TRBV14|TRBJ2-2|NA|NA
TGTGCCAGCAGCCAAGGAGTTTCAGGGGCTCTGAACACCGGGGAGCTGTTTTTT
CASSQGVSGALNTGELFF
>TRBV5-8|TRBJ1-2|NA|NA
TGTGCCAGCACCCCACGAACCCTGTATGGCTACACCTTC
CASTPRTLYGYTF
>TRBV27|TRBJ2-3|TRBD2|NA
TGTGCCAGCAATCGGGGGGGGACAGATACGCAGTATTTT
CASNRGGTDTQYF
>TRBV28|TRBJ1-1|TRBD1|once
TGTGCCAGCACAAAACAGGGGGGAGCGGCTGAAGCTTTCTTT
CASTKQGGAAEAFF
>TRBV24-1|TRBJ2-1|TRBD2|NA
TGTGCCACCAGCAGGAGCGGGGCCCTCAATGAGCAGTTCTTC
CATSRSGALNEQFF
>TRBV5-1|TRBJ2-3|NA|NA
TGCGCCAGCAGCTTGTCCCGCCACTACGGGGATACGCAGTATTTT
CASSLSRHYGDTQYF
>TRBV7-2|TRBJ2-7|NA|NA
TGTGCCAGCAGTCCAAGCTCCTACGAGCAGTACTTC
CASSPSSYEQYF
>TRBV9|TRBJ2-4|TRBD1|NA
TGTGCCAGCAGCGTCTGGGACAGCGGAGCAGCCAAAAACATTCAGTACTTC
CASSVWDSGAAKNIQYF
>TRBV29-1|TRBJ2-1|NA|NA
TGCAGTCTTGGACGGTCCTCCTACAATGAGCAGTTCTTC
CSLGRSSYNEQFF
>TRBV5-1|TRBJ2-7|NA|NA
TGCGCCAGCAGCTCGATAGGAAACTACGAGCAGTACTTC
CASSSIGNYEQYF
>TRBV3-1/TRBV3-2|TRBJ1-2|NA|NA
TGTGCCAGCAGCCAAGAGGCCGCGCCCGGCTACACCTTC
CASSQEAAPGYTF
>TRBV12-3/TRBV12-4|TRBJ1-3|NA|NA
TGTGCCAATAACAGGGCCCCTGGAAACACCATATATTTT
CANNRAPGNTIYF
>TRBV5-5|TRBJ1-2|NA|NA
TGTGCCAGCAGCTCGGACACGCGCCCGGGGTACACCTTC
CASSSDTRPGYTF
>TRBV30|TRBJ2-1|NA|NA
TGTGCCTGGAGTGCACAGCCTCCACGTTCCAATGAGCAGTTCTTC
CAWSAQPPRSNEQFF
>TRBV3-1/TRBV3-2|TRBJ1-5|NA|NA
TGTGCCACCGGCCCACTCAATCAGCCCCAGCATTTT
CATGPLNQPQHF
>TRBV9|TRBJ1-3|NA|once
TGTGCCAGCAGCGTACAAGGAAACACCATATATTTT
CASSVQGNTIYF